This T cell receptor (beta chain) appears in the sequencing data of a study of identical twins. One entry per CDR3 protein results from TCRdb running MiXCR on the 5' RACE reads. Here the sample spans 700,000 to 950,000 distinct CDR3 sequences, more than 9% being singletons. Germline V gene data show CDR1 as SGHRS and CDR2 as YFSETQ. The V and J ends lost 3 bases and 5 bases, in that order; junction bases with no gene match: 14. The CDR3 totals 17 residues. There are a few counts of this clonotype. No antigen is known for it. Findings and limits, study-wide: Out-of-frame alpha sequences shared by twins showed excess low generation probability.

This sample also belongs to another study, concerning yellow fever vaccine responses in identical twins.

The source of this sequence is a woman under 30 in good health. The chain joins TRBV5-1 to TRBJ2-1, with 7 positions matching TRBD1. Source material: PBMCs. For the CDR3, the DNA is TGCGCCAGCAGCTCGACAGGGCGGCTAGGGAACGACAATGAGCAGTTCTTC. Its protein is CASSSTGRLGNDNEQFF.